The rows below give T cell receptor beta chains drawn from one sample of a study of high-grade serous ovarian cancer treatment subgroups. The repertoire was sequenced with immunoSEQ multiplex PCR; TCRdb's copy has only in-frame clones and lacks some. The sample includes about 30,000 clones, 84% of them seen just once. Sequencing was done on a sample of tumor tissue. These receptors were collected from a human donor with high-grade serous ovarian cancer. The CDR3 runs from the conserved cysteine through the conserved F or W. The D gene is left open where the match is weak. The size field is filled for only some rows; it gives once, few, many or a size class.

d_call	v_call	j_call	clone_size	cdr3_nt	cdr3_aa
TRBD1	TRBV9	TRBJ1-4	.	TGTGCCACCCCCAGACGGACAGGGGCGTTTAATGAAAAACTGTTTTTT	CATPRRTGAFNEKLFF
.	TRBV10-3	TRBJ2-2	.	TGTGCCATTGCCCGGGAACCGGAGGGCGGGGAGCTGTTTTTT	CAIAREPEGGELFF
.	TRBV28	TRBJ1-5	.	TGTGCCAGCAGTCTAGCCTTCCCAAATCAGCCCCAGCATTTT	CASSLAFPNQPQHF
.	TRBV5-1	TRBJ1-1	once	TGCGCCAGCAGCTCCCCCATTGACGGCACTGAAGCTTTCTTT	CASSSPIDGTEAFF
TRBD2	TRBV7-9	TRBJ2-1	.	TGTGCCAGCAGCTTCTCGGAGCGGGAGGGCCGTGGGAATGAGCAGTTCTTC	CASSFSEREGRGNEQFF
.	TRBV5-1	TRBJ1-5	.	TGCGCCAGCAGCTTACAGGGTCAACAGCCCCAGCATTTT	CASSLQGQQPQHF
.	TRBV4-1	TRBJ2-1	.	TGCGCCAGCAGCCATTACGTCTCCAATGAGCAGTTCTTC	CASSHYVSNEQFF
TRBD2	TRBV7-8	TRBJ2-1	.	TGTGCCAGCAGCTCCACTAGCGGAGCGTCCTACAATGAGCAGTTCTTC	CASSSTSGASYNEQFF
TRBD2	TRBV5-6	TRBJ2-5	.	TGTGCCAGCAGCAGACCGGGGACTAGCGGACAAGAGACCCAGTACTTC	CASSRPGTSGQETQYF
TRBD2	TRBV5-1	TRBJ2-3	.	TGCGCCAGCAGCTTGGCTCCGGGGGGAACAGATACGCAGTATTTT	CASSLAPGGTDTQYF
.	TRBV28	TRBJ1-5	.	TGTGCCAGCAGTAAGGGGTTGGATCAGCCCCAGCATTTT	CASSKGLDQPQHF
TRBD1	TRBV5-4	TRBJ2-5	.	TGTGCCAGCAGCCCCGACAGGGGACCCCAAGAGACCCAGTACTTC	CASSPDRGPQETQYF
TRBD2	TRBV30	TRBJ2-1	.	TGTGCCTGGGGAAACGGACTAGCGGGAGACGGCAACTACAATGAGCAGTTCTTC	CAWGNGLAGDGNYNEQFF
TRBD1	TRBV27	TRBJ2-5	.	TGTGCCAGCAGTTCCACCTCGACAGGGTTACGAGAGACCCAGTACTTC	CASSSTSTGLRETQYF
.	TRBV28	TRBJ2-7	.	TGTGCCAGCAGTCCAATTACCTACGAGCAGTACTTC	CASSPITYEQYF
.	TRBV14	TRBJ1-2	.	TGTGCCAGCAGCCAAGGGGACATTGGCGGCTACACCTTC	CASSQGDIGGYTF
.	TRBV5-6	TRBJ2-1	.	TGTGCCAGCAGCCTGATGGGCTCATCGTTCGTCTATGAGCAGTTCTTC	CASSLMGSSFVYEQFF
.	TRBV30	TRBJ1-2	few	TGTGCCTGTAGGCCAAACTATGGCTACACCTTC	CACRPNYGYTF
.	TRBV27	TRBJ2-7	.	TGTGCCAGCAGTTTAGGGGGCCGGGGCTACGAGCAGTACTTC	CASSLGGRGYEQYF
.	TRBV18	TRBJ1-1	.	TGTGCCAGCTCTCCCCAGGGCAACACTGAAGCTTTCTTT	CASSPQGNTEAFF
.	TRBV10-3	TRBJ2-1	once	TGTGCCATCGAAGACTTAAACAATGAGCAGTTCTTC	CAIEDLNNEQFF
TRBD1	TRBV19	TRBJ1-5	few	TGTGCCAGTCAAAAACAGGGGCTAAAGCCCCAGCATTTT	CASQKQGLKPQHF
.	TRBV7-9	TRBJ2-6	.	TGTGCCGGGGGCTCTGGGGCCAACGTCCTGACTTTC	CAGGSGANVLTF
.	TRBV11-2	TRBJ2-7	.	TGTGCCAGCAGCTTAGGGCCGGGAGTCAACTACGAGCAGTACTTC	CASSLGPGVNYEQYF
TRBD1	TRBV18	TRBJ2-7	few	TGTGCCAGCTCACCGGTAGGACAGGGAGTGGTCGAGCAGTACTTC	CASSPVGQGVVEQYF
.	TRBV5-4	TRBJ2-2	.	TGTGCCAGCAGCTTAGGGTGGCAGAACACCGGGGAGCTGTTTTTT	CASSLGWQNTGELFF
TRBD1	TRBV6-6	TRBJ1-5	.	TGTGCCAGCAGTTACGGGCAGGGGGATCAGCCCCAGCATTTT	CASSYGQGDQPQHF
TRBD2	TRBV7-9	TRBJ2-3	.	TGTGCCAGCAGCTTAATACTAGCGGGAGGGCCATCCGTGACAGATACGCAGTATTTT	CASSLILAGGPSVTDTQYF
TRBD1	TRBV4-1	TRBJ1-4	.	TGCGCCAGCAGCCGTTATCTTCTGGCAGGGGGCACAGAACTGTTTTTT	CASSRYLLAGGTELFF
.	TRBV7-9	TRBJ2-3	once	TGTGCCAGCAGCTTCGTGGATACGCAGTATTTT	CASSFVDTQYF
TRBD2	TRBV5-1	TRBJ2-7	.	TGCGCCAGCAGCTTGGCGGGACTGTCGGGAGGTGACGAGCAGTACTTC	CASSLAGLSGGDEQYF
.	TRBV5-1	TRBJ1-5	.	TGCGCCAGCAGCCCAAGGGGGGGGAATCAGCCCCAGCATTTT	CASSPRGGNQPQHF
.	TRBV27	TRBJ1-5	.	TGTGCCAGCAGTTTTGGGACACCCAGCCTCAATCAGCCCCAGCATTTT	CASSFGTPSLNQPQHF
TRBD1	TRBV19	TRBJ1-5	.	TGTGCCAGTACCTCGGACAGGAACAATCAGCCCCAGCATTTT	CASTSDRNNQPQHF
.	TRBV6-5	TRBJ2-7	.	TGTGCCAGCAGTTCAACAACTCAAGAGCAGTACTTC	CASSSTTQEQYF
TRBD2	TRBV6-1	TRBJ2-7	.	TGTGCCAGCTCGATTTCCCTAGCGGGAGATTACGAGCAGTACTTC	CASSISLAGDYEQYF
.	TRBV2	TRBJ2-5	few	TGTGCCAGCCTCTTAGGGATGGGGGAGACCCAGTACTTC	CASLLGMGETQYF
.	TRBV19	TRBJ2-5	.	TGTGCCAGTAGTGGGTCACGGTGGGGGGAGACCCAGTACTTC	CASSGSRWGETQYF
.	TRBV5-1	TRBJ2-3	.	TGCGCCAGCAGCTTGGGTGGATGGGGCAGCACAGATACGCAGTATTTT	CASSLGGWGSTDTQYF
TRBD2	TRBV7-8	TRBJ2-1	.	TGTGCCAGCAGCCTGCCCTGGACTAGCGGGAGGGGAGGCAATGAGCAGTTCTTC	CASSLPWTSGRGGNEQFF
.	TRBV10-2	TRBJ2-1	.	TGCGCCAGCAGTGACTACAGGGGCGGGGGGCACAATGAGCAGTTCTTC	CASSDYRGGGHNEQFF
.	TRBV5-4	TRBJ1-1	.	TGTGCCAGCAGCCAAGACTCCCAAGACAGGAAAGCTTTCTTT	CASSQDSQDRKAFF
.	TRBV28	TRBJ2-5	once	TGTGCCAGCAAATTACAGGGGGCGGGAGGGTCCGGGGCCCAGTACTTC	CASKLQGAGGSGAQYF
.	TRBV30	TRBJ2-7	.	TGTGCCTGGAGTGAGAGGGCTTACGAGCAGTACTTC	CAWSERAYEQYF
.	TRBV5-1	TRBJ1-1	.	TGCGCCAGCAGCTTGGTTAGTGAGGGAGCCACTGAAGCTTTCTTT	CASSLVSEGATEAFF
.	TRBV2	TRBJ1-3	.	TGTGCCAGCAGTGAATTAAGGATATTTGAGAGCTCTGGAAACACCATATATTTT	CASSELRIFESSGNTIYF
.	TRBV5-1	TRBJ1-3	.	TGCGCCAGCAGCTTGGATTGGGGGCCCGGAAACACCATATATTTT	CASSLDWGPGNTIYF
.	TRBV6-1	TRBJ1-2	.	TGTGCCAGCAGTGAAGGAGCAGCGGGCTACTATGGCTACACCTTC	CASSEGAAGYYGYTF
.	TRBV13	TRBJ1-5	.	TGTGCCAGCAGCTTCTCGGGATCCCCCCTTCAGCCCCAGCATTTT	CASSFSGSPLQPQHF